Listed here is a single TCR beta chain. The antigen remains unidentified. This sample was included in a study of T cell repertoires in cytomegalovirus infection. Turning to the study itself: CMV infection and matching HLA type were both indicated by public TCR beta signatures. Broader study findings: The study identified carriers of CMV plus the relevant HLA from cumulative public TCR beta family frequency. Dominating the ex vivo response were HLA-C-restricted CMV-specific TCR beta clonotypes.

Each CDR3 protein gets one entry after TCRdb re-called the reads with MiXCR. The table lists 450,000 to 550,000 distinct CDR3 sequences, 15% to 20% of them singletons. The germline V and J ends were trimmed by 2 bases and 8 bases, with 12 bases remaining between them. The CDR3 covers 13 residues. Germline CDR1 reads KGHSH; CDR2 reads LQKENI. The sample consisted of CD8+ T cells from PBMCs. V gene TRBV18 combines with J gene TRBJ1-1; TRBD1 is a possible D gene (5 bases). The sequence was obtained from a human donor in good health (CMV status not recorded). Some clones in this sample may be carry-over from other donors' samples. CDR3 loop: CASSPGDRVEAFF. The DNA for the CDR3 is TGTGCCAGCTCACCAGGTGACAGAGTAGAAGCTTTCTTT.